This T cell receptor (beta chain) was found in a study of T cell responses to AZD1222 COVID-19 vaccine. Study background: Pooling was applied to second doses at about 4 or about 12 weeks.

This CDR3 comprises 12 residues. The germline V gene has CDR1 SGHTS and CDR2 YDEGEE. TCRdb's table, derived via immunoSEQ multiplex PCR, lists solely in-frame clones and lacks some. This sample has 70,000 or so clones; 80% to 90% occur once, and the top ten carry under 30%. Only a few counts were recorded for this clone. Its antigen is unidentified. An end of the junction differs from the germline gene, which may be a read error. Notes on the study in general: Only after the peak T cell response were repertoires sampled.

The chain has TRBV5-8 and TRBJ2-7; 11 bases align to TRBD2. The receptor was isolated from an adult in good health. The sequencing used peripheral blood, collected on day 0 of AZD1222 vaccination. In DNA, the CDR3 is TGTGCCAGCAGCTTGTCCCGGACTAGCGGGCACTTC. Translation: CASSLSRTSGHF.